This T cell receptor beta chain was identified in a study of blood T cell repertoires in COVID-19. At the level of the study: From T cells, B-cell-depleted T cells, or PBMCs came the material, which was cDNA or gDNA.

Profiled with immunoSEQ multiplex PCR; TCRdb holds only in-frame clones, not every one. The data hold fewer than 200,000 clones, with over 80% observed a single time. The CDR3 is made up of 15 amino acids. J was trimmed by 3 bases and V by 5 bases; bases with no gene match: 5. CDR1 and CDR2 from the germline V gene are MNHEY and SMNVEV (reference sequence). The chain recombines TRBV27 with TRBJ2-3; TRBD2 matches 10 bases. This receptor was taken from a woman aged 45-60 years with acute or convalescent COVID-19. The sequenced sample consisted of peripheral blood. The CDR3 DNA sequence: TGTGCCAGCAGTCCAACTAGCGGGGTTACAGATACGCAGTATTTT. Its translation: CASSPTSGVTDTQYF.